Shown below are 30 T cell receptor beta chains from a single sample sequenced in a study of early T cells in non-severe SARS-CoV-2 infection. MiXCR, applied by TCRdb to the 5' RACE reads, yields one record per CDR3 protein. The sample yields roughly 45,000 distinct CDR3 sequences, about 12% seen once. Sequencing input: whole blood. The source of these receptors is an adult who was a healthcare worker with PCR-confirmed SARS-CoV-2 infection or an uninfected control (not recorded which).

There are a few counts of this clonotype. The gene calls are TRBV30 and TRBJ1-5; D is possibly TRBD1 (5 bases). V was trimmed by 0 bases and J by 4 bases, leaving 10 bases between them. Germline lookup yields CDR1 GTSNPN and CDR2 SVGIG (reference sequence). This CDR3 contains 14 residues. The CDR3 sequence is CAWSVQKGNQPQHF. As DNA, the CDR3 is TGTGCCTGGAGTGTACAGAAGGGGAATCAGCCCCAGCATTTT.

CDR3 region: CASGGGSSGANVLTF. For the CDR3, the DNA is TGTGCCAGCGGGGGAGGTTCATCTGGGGCCAACGTCCTGACTTTC. The chain couples TRBV28 to TRBJ2-6; perhaps TRBD2 as D (6 bases). CDR3 length equals 15 residues. The germline CDR1 and CDR2 sequences are MDHEN and SYDVKM. V was cut by 8 bases and J by 1 base, with 12 bases left in between.

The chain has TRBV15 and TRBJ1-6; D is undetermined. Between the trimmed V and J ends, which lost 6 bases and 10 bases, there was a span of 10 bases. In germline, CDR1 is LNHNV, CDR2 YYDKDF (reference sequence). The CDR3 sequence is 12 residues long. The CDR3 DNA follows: TGTGCCACCAGTGTGGTTAGCTCACCCCTCCACTTT. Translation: CATSVVSSPLHF.

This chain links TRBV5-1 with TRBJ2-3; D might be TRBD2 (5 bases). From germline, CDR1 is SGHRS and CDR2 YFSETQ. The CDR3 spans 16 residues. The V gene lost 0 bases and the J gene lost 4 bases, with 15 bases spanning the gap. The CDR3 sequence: CASSLVLARLPDTQYF. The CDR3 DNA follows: TGCGCCAGCAGCTTGGTCCTAGCCCGCCTCCCAGATACGCAGTATTTT. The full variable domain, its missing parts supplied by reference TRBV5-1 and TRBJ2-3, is KAGVTQTPRYLIKTRGQQVTLSCSPISGHRSVSWYQQTPGQGLQFLFEYFSETQRNKGNFPGRFSGRQFSNSRSEMNVSTLELGDSALYLCASSLVLARLPDTQYFGPGTRLTVL.

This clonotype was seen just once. The CDR3 bases are TGTGCCAGCAGCCAAGTCCCGCGTTACGACACTGAAGCTTTCTTT. Its translation is CASSQVPRYDTEAFF. The rearrangement joins TRBV14 to TRBJ1-1; D unclear. CDR1 and CDR2 (germline): SGHDN, FVKESK. CDR3 length: 15 amino acids. Trimming pared 1 base from V and 3 bases from J, leaving 12 bases between.

The CDR3 nucleotides read TGTGCCAGCAGCGTAGATGGACTAGCGGGAGTTAAAAACATTCAGTACTTC. Its protein is CASSVDGLAGVKNIQYF. The V gene is TRBV9, the J gene TRBJ2-4, with 13 bases lining up with TRBD2. This CDR3 has 17 residues. Germline-derived CDR1 and CDR2 are SGDLS and YYNGEE. The V segment lost 0 bases and the J segment 4 bases; nucleotides outside the gene matches: 4.

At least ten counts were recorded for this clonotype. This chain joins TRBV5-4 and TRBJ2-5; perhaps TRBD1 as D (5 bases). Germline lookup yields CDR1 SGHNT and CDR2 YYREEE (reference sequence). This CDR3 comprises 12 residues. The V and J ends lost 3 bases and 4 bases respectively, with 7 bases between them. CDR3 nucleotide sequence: TGTGCCAGCAGCTGGGGCTCAGAGACCCAGTACTTC. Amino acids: CASSWGSETQYF.

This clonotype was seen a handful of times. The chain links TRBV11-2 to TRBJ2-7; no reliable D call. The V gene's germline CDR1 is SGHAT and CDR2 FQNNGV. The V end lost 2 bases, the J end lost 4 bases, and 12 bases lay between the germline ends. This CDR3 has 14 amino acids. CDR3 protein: CASSLPGTGYEQYF. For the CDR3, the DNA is TGTGCCAGCAGCTTACCTGGAACCGGGTACGAGCAGTACTTC.

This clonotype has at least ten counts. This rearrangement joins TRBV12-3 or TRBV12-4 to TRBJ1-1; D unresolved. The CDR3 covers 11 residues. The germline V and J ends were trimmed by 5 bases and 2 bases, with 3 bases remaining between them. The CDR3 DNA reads TGTGCCAGCAGTCCCAACACTGAAGCTTTCTTT. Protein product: CASSPNTEAFF.

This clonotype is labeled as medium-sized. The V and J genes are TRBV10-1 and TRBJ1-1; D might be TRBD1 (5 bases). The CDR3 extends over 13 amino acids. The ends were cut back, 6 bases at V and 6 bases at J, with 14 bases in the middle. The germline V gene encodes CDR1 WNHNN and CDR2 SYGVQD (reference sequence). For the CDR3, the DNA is TGCGCCAGCAGCGCAAGGGGATCATCTGAAGCTTTCTTT. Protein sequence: CASSARGSSEAFF.

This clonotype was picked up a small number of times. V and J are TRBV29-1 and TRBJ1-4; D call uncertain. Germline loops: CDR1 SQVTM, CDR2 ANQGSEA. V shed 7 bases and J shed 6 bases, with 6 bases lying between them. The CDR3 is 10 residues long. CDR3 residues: CSAKDEKLFF. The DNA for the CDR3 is TGCAGCGCAAAGGATGAAAAACTGTTTTTT.

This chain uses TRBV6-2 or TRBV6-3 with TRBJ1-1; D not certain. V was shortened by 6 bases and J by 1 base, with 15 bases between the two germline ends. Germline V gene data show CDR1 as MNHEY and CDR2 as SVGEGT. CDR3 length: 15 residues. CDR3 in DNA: TGTGCCAGCAGATTTACTACAGATAAGAACACTGAAGCTTTCTTT. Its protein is CASRFTTDKNTEAFF.

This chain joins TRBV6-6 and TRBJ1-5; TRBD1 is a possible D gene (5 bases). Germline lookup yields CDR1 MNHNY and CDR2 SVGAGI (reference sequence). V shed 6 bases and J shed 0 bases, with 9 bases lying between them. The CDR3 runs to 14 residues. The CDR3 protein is CASSGGNSNQPQHF. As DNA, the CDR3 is TGTGCCAGCAGCGGGGGAAATAGCAATCAGCCCCAGCATTTT.

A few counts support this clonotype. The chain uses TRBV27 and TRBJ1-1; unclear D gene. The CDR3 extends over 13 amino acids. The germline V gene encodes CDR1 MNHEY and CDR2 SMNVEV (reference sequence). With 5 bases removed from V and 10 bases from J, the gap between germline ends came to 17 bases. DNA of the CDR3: TGTGCCAGCAGTCCGAGGTTATTAGAAGGAGCTTTCTTT. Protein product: CASSPRLLEGAFF.

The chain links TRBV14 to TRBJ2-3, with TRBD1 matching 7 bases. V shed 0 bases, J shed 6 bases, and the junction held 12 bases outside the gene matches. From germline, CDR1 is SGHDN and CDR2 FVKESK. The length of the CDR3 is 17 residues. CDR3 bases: TGTGCCAGCAGCCAAGAATGGACAGGCCTTGCGTTGGATACGCAGTATTTT. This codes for CASSQEWTGLALDTQYF.

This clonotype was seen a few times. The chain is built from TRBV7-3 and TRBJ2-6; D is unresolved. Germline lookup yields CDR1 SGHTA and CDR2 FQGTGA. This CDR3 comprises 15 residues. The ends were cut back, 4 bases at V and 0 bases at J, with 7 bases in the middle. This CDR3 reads CASSWTHSGANVLTF. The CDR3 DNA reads TGTGCCAGCAGCTGGACCCACTCTGGGGCCAACGTCCTGACTTTC.

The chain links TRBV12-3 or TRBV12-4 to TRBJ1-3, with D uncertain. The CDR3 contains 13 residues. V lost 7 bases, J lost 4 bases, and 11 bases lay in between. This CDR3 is CASIHKGGNTIYF. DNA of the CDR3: TGTGCCAGCATTCATAAAGGAGGAAACACCATATATTTT.

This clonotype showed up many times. Here the CDR3 reads CASMVQGSSNQPQHF. The DNA of the CDR3 is TGTGCCAGTATGGTACAGGGATCTAGCAATCAGCCCCAGCATTTT. The J gene is TRBJ1-5, the V gene TRBV19; maybe TRBD1 (6 bases). The CDR3 has 15 residues. The germline CDR1 and CDR2 sequences are LNHDA and SQIVND (reference sequence). V was pared by 7 bases and J by 0 bases, with 13 bases between.

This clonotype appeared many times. CDR3 DNA: TGTGCCAGCAGCGTAGGGGCCAGGGGAGATCAGCCCCAGCATTTT. It encodes CASSVGARGDQPQHF. The chain carries TRBV9 and TRBJ1-5; D possibly corresponds to TRBD1 (6 bases). This CDR3 contains 15 residues. The germline V and J ends were trimmed by 0 bases and 5 bases, with 12 bases remaining between them. Germline CDR1 is SGDLS and CDR2 is YYNGEE.

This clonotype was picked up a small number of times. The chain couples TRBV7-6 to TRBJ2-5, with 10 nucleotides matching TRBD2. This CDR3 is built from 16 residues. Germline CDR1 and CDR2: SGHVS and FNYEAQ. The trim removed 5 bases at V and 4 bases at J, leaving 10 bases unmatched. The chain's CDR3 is CASSRVGLAGVETQYF. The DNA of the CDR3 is TGTGCCAGCAGCCGGGTAGGGCTAGCGGGAGTAGAGACCCAGTACTTC. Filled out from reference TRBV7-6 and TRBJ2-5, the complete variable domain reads GAGVSQSPRYKVTKRGQDVALRCDPISGHVSLYWYRQALGQGPEFLTYFNYEAQQDKSGLPNDRFSAERPEGSISTLTIQRTEQRDSAMYRCASSRVGLAGVETQYFGPGTRLLVL.

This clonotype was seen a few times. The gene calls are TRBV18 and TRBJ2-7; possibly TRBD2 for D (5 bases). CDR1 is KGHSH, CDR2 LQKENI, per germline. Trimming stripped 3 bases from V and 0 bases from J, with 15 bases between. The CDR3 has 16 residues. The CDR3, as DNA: TGTGCCAGCTCACCCGACGACTACGACCTCTCCTACGAGCAGTACTTC. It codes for CASSPDDYDLSYEQYF.

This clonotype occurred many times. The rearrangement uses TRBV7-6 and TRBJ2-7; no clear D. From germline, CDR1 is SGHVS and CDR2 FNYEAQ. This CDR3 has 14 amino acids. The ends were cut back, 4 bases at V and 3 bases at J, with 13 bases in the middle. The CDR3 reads CASSSRHVSYEQYF. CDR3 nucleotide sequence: TGTGCCAGCAGCTCCCGACACGTAAGCTACGAGCAGTACTTC.

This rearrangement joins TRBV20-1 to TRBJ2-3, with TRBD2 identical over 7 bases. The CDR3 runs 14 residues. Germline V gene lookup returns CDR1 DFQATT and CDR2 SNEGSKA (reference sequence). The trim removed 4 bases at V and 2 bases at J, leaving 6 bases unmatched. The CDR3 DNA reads TGCAGTGCTATCGGACTAGTCATCACAGATACGCAGTATTTT. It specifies CSAIGLVITDTQYF.

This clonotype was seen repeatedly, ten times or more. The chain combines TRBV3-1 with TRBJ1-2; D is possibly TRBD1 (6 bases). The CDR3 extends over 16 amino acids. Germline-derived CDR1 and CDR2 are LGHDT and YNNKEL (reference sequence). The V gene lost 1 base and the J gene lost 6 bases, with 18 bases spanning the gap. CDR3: CASSQVIGTRDNGYTF. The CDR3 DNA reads TGTGCCAGCAGCCAAGTCATAGGGACGAGGGACAATGGCTACACCTTC.

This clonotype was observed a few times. Here the CDR3 reads CASRQHSSYNEQFF. The CDR3 DNA reads as TGTGCCAGCAGACAACATTCTTCCTACAATGAGCAGTTCTTC. V and J are TRBV28 and TRBJ2-1; D is unclear. The CDR3 loop spans 14 amino acids. Trimming shortened V by 6 bases and J by 1 base, and 10 bases separated the two germline ends. Germline V gene lookup returns CDR1 MDHEN and CDR2 SYDVKM.

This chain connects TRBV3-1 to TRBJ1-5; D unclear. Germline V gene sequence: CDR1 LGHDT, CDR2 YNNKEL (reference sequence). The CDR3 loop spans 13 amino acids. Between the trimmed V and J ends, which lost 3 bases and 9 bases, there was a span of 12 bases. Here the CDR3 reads CASSHKEGRPQHF. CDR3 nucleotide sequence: TGTGCCAGCAGCCACAAAGAAGGGAGGCCCCAGCATTTT.

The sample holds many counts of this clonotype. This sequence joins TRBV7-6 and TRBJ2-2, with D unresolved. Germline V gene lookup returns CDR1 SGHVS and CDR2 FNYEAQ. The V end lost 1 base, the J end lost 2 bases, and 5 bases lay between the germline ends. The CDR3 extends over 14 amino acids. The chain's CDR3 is CASSLVLNTGELFF. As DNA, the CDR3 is TGTGCCAGCAGCTTAGTCCTAAACACCGGGGAGCTGTTTTTT. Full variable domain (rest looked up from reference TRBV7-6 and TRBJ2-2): GAGVSQSPRYKVTKRGQDVALRCDPISGHVSLYWYRQALGQGPEFLTYFNYEAQQDKSGLPNDRFSAERPEGSISTLTIQRTEQRDSAMYRCASSLVLNTGELFFGEGSRLTVL.

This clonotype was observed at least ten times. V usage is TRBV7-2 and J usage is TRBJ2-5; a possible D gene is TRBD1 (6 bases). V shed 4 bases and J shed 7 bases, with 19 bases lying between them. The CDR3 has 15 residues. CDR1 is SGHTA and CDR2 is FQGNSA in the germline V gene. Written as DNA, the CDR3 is TGTGCCAGCAGCTCGGTGGGTGGGCAGACAGGGACCCAGTACTTC. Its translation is CASSSVGGQTGTQYF.

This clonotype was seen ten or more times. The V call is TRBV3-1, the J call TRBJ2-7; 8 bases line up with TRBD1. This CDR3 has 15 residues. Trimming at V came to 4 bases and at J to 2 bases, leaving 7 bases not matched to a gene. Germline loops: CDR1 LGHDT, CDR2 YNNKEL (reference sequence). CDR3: CASSPHPTGAYEQYF. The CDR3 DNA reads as TGTGCCAGCAGCCCCCATCCGACAGGGGCCTACGAGCAGTACTTC.

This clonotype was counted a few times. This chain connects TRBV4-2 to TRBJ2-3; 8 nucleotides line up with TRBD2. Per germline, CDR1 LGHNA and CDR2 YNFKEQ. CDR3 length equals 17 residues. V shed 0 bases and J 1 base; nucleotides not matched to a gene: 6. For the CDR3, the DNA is TGTGCCAGCAGCCAAGATAGAAGCGGGAGAGGCACAGATACGCAGTATTTT. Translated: CASSQDRSGRGTDTQYF.